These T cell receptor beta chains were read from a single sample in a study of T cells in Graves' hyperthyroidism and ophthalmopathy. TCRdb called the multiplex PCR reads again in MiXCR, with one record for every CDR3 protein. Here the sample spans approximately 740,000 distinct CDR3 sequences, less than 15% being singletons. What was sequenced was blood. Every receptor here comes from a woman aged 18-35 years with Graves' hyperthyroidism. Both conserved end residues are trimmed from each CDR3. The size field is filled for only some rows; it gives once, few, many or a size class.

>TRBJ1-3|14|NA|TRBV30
AWSLPGRAAGNTIY
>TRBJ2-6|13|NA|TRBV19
ASTLGTSGANVLT
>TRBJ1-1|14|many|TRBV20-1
SASRDRGRLNTEAF
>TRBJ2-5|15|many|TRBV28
ASSRGATTGGKKTQY
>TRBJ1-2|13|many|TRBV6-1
ASRAAPSVDYGYT
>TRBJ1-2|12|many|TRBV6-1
ASSYGQGAHGYT
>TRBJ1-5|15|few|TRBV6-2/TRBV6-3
ASSYIRGGRVNQPQH
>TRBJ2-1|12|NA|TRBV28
AGSFRPGSNEQF
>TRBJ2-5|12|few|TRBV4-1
ASSRLLAGETQY
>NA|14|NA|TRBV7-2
ASSGLAASSYNEQY
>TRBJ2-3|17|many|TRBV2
ASTINLAGGSSHTDTQY
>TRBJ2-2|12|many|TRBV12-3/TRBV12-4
ASIPQRNTGELF
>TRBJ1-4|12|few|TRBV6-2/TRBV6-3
ASSRTAKNEKLF
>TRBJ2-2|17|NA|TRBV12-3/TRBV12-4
ASSLSPHWGAANTGELF
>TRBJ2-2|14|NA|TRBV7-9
ASSLQPGEGTGELF
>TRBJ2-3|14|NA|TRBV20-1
SARGLLAGELDTQY
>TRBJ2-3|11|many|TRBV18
ASSPPSRDTQY
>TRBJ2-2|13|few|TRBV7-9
ASSPGGSYTGELF
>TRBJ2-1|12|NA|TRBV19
ASSIRLANDEQF
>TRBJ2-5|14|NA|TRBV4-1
ASSHTGTGRIETQY
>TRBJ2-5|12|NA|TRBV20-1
SASPGRTGETQY
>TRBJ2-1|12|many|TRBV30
AWSFGGWLNEQF
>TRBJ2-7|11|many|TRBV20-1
SAKAMRSYEQY
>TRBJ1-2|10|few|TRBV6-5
ASSYDLYGYT
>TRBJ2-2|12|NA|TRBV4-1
ASSQVLGAGELF
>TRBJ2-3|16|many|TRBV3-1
ASSRWTSGDTSTDTQY
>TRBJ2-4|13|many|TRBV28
ASTTAGQGGDIQY
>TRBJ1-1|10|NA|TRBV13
AGSQGYTEAF
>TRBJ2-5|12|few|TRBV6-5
ASSYWDNQETQY
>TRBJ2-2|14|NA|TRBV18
ASSPSLPSYTGELF
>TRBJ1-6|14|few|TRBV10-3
AISEHGGAENSPLH
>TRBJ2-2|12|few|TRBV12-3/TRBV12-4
ASRGPLNTGELF
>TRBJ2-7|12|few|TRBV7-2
ASSFGLAVSEQY
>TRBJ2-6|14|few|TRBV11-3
ASSLIGGSGANVLT